The clone carrying this TCR beta chain was seen a few times. What it recognizes is unknown. The record originates from a study of T cell repertoires in cytomegalovirus infection. TCRdb re-called the reads with MiXCR, one entry per CDR3 protein. Of approximately 110,000 distinct CDR3 sequences listed, about 30% were seen once; the top ten hold roughly 77%. This CDR3 comprises 14 residues. V dropped 2 bases and J dropped 1 base, with 6 bases sitting between them. Germline V gives CDR1 ENHRY, CDR2 SYGVKD. The chain is built from TRBV10-3 and TRBJ2-1; perhaps TRBD1 as D (5 bases). The specimen comprised CD8+ T cells from cultured PBMCs, sampled from culture after CMV antigen stimulation. This receptor was taken from a human donor in good health (CMV status not recorded). Some clones in this sample may be carry-over from other donors' samples. CDR3 DNA sequence: TGTGCCATCAGTGAGGGGGCGTCCTACAATGAGCAGTTCTTC. Protein product: CAISEGASYNEQFF.